This TCR beta chain was documented in a study of blood T cell repertoires in COVID-19. At the level of the study: Sample material is recorded as cDNA or gDNA derived from T cells, B-cell-depleted T cells, or PBMCs.

Generated by immunoSEQ multiplex PCR, the TCRdb table keeps only in-frame clones and is missing some. The sample records fewer than 120,000 clones, approximately 85% being singletons. The CDR3 contains 15 residues. Germline values: CDR1 SGHKS, CDR2 YYEKEE (reference sequence). Between the trimmed V and J ends, which lost 3 bases and 5 bases, there was a span of 16 bases. This clone occurred once. Specimen: peripheral blood. This chain connects TRBV5-5 to TRBJ2-3; D gene ambiguous. The origin of this receptor is a woman aged 60-75 years with acute or convalescent COVID-19. The CDR3 region is CASSSPEYLGDTQYF. Here the CDR3 DNA reads TGTGCCAGCAGCTCACCTGAATATCTCGGAGATACGCAGTATTTT.